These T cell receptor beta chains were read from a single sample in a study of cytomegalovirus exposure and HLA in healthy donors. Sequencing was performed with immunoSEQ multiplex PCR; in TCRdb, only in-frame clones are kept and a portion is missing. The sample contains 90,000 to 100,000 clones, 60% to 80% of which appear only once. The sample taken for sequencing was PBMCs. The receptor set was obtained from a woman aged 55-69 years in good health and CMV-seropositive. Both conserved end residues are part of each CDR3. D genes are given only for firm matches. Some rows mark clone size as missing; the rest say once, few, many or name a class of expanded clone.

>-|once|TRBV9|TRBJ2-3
TGTGCCAGCAGCCCCGGGGGAGAGGATACGCAGTATTTT
CASSPGGEDTQYF
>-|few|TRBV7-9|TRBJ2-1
TGTGCCAGCAGCCCTCTTTGGAGGGGGCTCAATGAGCAGTTCTTC
CASSPLWRGLNEQFF
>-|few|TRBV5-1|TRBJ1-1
TGCGCCAGCAGCTTGGACGGACAGCAGGCTTTCTTT
CASSLDGQQAFF
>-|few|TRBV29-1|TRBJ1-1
TGCAGCGTTGAAGATGCGACTTTGGAAGCTTTCTTT
CSVEDATLEAFF
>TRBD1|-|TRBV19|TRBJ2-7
TGTGCCAGTAGTCCGGGACAGGGAGTCTACGAGCAGTACTTC
CASSPGQGVYEQYF
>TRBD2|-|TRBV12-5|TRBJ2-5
TGTGCTAGTGGGGCCGGGACTAGTCAAGAGACCCAGTACTTC
CASGAGTSQETQYF
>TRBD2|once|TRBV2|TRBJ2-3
TGTGCCAGCAGGGGGGGGGAGGGAACCCCCACAGATACGCAGTATTTT
CASRGGEGTPTDTQYF
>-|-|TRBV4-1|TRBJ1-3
TGCGCCAGCAGCCTTGAACATCTCTCTGGAAACACCATATATTTT
CASSLEHLSGNTIYF
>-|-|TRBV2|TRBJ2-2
TGTGCCAGCAGTGAAATGGGAGGTACCGGGGAGCTGTTTTTT
CASSEMGGTGELFF
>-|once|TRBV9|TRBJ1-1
TGTGCCAGCAGCGTAGGCGGGGGATTGGACACTGAAGCTTTCTTT
CASSVGGGLDTEAFF
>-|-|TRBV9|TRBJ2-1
TGTGCCAGCAGCGTAGGGCTAGACCCCGGCAATGAGCAGTTCTTC
CASSVGLDPGNEQFF
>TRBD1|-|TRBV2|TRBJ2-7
TGTGCCAGCAGCCGGGACAGGGATGATTACGAGCAGTACTTC
CASSRDRDDYEQYF
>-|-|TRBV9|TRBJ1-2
TGTGCCAGCAGCGTATTAGACAGTTACCTCTATGGCTACACCTTC
CASSVLDSYLYGYTF
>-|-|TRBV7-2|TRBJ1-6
TGTGCCAGCAGCTTAGAATCAGGGAATTCACCCCTCCACTTT
CASSLESGNSPLHF
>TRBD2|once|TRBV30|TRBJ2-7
TGTGCCTGGGCAAGAACTAGCGGGATCTCCTACGAGCAGTACTTC
CAWARTSGISYEQYF
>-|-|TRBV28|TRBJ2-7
TGTGCCAGCAGTCCGCCCAATACAGGTGGTGAGCAGTACTTC
CASSPPNTGGEQYF
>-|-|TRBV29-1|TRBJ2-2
TGCAGCGTGATAGCGGATAGTAACACCGGGGAGCTGTTTTTT
CSVIADSNTGELFF
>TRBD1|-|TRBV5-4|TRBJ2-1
TGTGCCAGCACCCGGACAGGGCAGGATGAGCAGTTCTTC
CASTRTGQDEQFF
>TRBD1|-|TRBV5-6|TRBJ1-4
TGTGCCAGCAGCTTGGGGACAGGGTATAATGAAAAACTGTTTTTT
CASSLGTGYNEKLFF
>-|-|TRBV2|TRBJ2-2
TGTGCCAGCAGCGATTACCCCGGGAAGTCCGGGGAGCTGTTTTTT
CASSDYPGKSGELFF
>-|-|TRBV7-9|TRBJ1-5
TGTGCCAGCAGCTTACAGGGTGGAGAACAGCCCCAGCATTTT
CASSLQGGEQPQHF
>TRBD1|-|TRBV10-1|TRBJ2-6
TGCGCCAGCAGTTCCGGGACAGGGGCCTTCTCTGGGGCCAACGTCCTGACTTTC
CASSSGTGAFSGANVLTF
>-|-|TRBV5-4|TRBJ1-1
TGTGCCAGCAGCTTGGCGGGGAGGTTCACTGAAGCTTTCTTT
CASSLAGRFTEAFF
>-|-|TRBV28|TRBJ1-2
TGTGCCAGCAGACCGTCGGGGGTCTATGGCTACACCTTC
CASRPSGVYGYTF
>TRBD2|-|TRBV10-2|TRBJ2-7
TGCGCCAGCAGCGGACTAGCCGTGGCCTACGAGCAGTACTTC
CASSGLAVAYEQYF
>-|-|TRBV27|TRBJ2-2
TGTGCCAGCAGTTTATCCGGGTCCAGTAGCATAGCGGTGGGGACCGGGGAGCTGTTTTTT
CASSLSGSSSIAVGTGELFF
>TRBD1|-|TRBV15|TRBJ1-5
TGTGCCACCAGCAGAGACAGGGGGCCCTATCAGCCCCAGCATTTT
CATSRDRGPYQPQHF
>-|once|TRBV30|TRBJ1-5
TGTGCCTGGAGTGTACAATTCGGAGGTCAGCCCCAGCATTTT
CAWSVQFGGQPQHF
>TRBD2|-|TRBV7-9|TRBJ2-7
TGTGCCAGCAGTACCGGGGAGGGGAGGGCCTACGAGCAGTACTTC
CASSTGEGRAYEQYF
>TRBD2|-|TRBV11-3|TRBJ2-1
TGTGCCAGCAGCGATCCGGGACTAGCCGGTAATGAGCAGTTCTTC
CASSDPGLAGNEQFF
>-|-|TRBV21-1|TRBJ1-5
TGTGCCAGCAGCAAAGATTCTCAGGGGGCGGATCAGCCCCAGCATTTT
CASSKDSQGADQPQHF
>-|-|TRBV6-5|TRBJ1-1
TGTGCCAGCATCCCTCTAGAGAGGACTGAAGCTTTCTTT
CASIPLERTEAFF
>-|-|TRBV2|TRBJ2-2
TGTGCCAGCAGTTTAGTTGCGAGATTGAACACCGGGGAGCTGTTTTTT
CASSLVARLNTGELFF
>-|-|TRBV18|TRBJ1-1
TGTGCCAGCTCCTTTGAGGGAGTTGAAGCTTTCTTT
CASSFEGVEAFF
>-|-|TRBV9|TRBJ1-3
TGTGCCAGCAGCCCGGCCAGGGGCGGTGGAAACACCATATATTTT
CASSPARGGGNTIYF
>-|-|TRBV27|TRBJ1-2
TGTGCCAGCAGTTTCACAGGGAACTATGGCTACACCTTC
CASSFTGNYGYTF
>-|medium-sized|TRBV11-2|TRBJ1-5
TGTGCCAGCAGCGCCGGGAGCTATCAGCCCCAGCATTTT
CASSAGSYQPQHF
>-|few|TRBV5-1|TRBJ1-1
TGCGCCAGCAGGTCACAGGGTGGCACTGAAGCTTTCTTT
CASRSQGGTEAFF
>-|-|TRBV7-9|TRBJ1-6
TGTGCCAGCAGCTTAGGAACAGCCAATTCACCCCTCCACTTT
CASSLGTANSPLHF
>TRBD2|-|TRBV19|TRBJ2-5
TGTGCCAGTAGTGGACTAGCGGCAGAGACCCAGTACTTC
CASSGLAAETQYF
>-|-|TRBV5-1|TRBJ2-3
TGCGCCAGCAGCTTGGGAAGTGATGAGACGCAGTATTTT
CASSLGSDETQYF
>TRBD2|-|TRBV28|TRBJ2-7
TGTGCCAGCAGTCCGGGACTAGCCTCCCACGAGCAGTACTTC
CASSPGLASHEQYF
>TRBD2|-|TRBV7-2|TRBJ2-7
TGTGCCAGCACCCAATCCGGACTAGCGGCCTACGAGCAGTACTTC
CASTQSGLAAYEQYF
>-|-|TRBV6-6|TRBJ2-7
TGTGCCAGCAGCGACCGACAGAGTGCAAACTACGAGCAGTACTTC
CASSDRQSANYEQYF
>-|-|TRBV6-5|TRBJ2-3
TGTGCCGGCAGTTTCCAGGGGTTTCGAGATACGCAGTATTTT
CAGSFQGFRDTQYF
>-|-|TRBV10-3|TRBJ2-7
TGTGCCATCGGCGAAAGCGACTTCTACGAGCAGTACTTC
CAIGESDFYEQYF
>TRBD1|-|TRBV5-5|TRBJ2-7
TGTGCCAGCAGCTACGCGACAGGGCTTTACGAGCAGTACTTC
CASSYATGLYEQYF
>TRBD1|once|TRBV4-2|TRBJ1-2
TGTGCCAGCAGCCAACCCGTACACACACAGGGGCGCTTAGGCTATGGCTACACCTTC
CASSQPVHTQGRLGYGYTF
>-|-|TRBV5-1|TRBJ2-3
TGCGCCAGCAGCTTCTCTAGGGGGAACCCTGGTCCGCAGTATTTT
CASSFSRGNPGPQYF
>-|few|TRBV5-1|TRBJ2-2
TGCGCCAGCAGCTGGCAGGGGAACACCGGGGAGCTGTTTTTT
CASSWQGNTGELFF